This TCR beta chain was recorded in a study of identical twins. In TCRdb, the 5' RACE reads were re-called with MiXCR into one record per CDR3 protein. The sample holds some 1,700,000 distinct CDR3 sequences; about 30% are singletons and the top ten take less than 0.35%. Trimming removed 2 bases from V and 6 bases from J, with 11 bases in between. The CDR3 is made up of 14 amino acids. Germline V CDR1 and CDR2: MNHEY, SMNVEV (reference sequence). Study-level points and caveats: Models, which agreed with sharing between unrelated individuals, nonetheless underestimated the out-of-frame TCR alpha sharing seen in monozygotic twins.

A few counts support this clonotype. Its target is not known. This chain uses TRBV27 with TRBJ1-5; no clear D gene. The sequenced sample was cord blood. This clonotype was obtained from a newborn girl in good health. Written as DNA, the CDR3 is TGTGCCAGCAGTTTAATAATAGGAGCTCAGCCCCAGCATTTT. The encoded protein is CASSLIIGAQPQHF.